This paragraph reports one T cell receptor beta chain. The sample originates from a study of blood T cell repertoires in COVID-19. In the authors' methods: How many nucleated cells were present was estimated from reference gene primer amplification. The data were produced by immunoSEQ multiplex PCR, yet TCRdb's version contains in-frame clones alone and is incomplete. D and trimming come from the DNA, and the V and J calls and clone size come from that table. The data hold more than 200,000 clones, with 85% to 90% observed a single time. Seattle patient enrollment occurred during active infection, with longitudinal follow-up thereafter. Germline V CDR1 and CDR2: SGHNT, YYREEE (reference sequence). V was trimmed by 0 bases and J by 5 bases, leaving 8 bases between them. The CDR3 is made up of 13 amino acids.

The TCR comes from a woman between 50 and 59 years old with COVID-19, enrolled during active disease. Material for sequencing was peripheral blood. V usage is TRBV5-4 and J usage is TRBJ2-5; D ambiguous. This CDR3 reads CASSLADWETQYF. The DNA for the CDR3 is TGTGCCAGCAGCTTGGCAGATTGGGAGACCCAGTACTTC.